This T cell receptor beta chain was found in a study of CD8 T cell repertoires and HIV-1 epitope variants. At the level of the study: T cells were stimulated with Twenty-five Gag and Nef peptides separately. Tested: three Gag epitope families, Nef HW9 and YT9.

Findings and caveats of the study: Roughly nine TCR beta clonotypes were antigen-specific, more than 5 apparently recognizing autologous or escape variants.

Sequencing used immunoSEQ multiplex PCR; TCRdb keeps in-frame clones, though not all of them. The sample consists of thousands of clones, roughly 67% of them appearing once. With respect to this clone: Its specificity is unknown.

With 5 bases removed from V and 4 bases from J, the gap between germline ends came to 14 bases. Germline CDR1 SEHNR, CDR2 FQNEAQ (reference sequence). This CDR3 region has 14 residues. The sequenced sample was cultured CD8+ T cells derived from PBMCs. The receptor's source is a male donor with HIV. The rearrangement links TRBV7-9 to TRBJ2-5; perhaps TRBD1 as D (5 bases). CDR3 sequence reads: CASSPSQGRETQYF. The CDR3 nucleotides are TGTGCCAGCAGCCCATCCCAGGGAAGAGAGACCCAGTACTTC.